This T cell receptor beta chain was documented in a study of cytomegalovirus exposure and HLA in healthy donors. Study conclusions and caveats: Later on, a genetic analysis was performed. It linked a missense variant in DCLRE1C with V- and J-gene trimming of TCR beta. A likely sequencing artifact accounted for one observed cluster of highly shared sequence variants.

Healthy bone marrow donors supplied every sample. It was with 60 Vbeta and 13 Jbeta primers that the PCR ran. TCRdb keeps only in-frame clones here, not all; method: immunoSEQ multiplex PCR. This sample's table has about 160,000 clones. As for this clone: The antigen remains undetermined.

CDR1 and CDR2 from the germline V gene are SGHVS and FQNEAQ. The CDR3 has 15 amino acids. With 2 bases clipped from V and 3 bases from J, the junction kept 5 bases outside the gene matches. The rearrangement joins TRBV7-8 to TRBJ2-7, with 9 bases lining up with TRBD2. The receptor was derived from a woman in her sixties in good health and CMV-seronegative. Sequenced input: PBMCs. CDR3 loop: CASSLITSGYYEQYF. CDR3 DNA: TGTGCCAGCAGCTTAATCACTAGCGGGTACTACGAGCAGTACTTC.